This T cell receptor beta chain stems from a study of T-cell reconstitution after alpha-beta-depleted transplantation in children. Preparation of the TCRbeta library involved a method that used unique molecular identifiers. TCRdb re-called the PCR reads through MiXCR, storing one row per CDR3 protein. The data show 500,000 or so distinct CDR3 sequences, approximately 29% seen once. The V and J ends lost 5 bases and 1 base respectively, with 14 bases between them. The CDR3 has 15 residues. Per germline, CDR1 SEHNR and CDR2 FQNEAQ (reference sequence). The chain employs TRBV7-9 and TRBJ2-5; D might be TRBD1 or TRBD2, each matching 5 bases. Sequencing was performed on PBMCs from the stem cell graft donor, taken from the stem cell graft. The TCR originated in a human donor who donated a stem cell graft to a child with aplastic anemia. The CDR3 loop is CASSLDWDPQETQYF. The CDR3 bases are TGTGCCAGCAGCCTCGATTGGGACCCCCAAGAGACCCAGTACTTC. Full variable domain (outside the CDR3, taken from reference TRBV7-9 and TRBJ2-5): DTGVSQNPRHKITKRGQNVTFRCDPISEHNRLYWYRQTLGQGPEFLTYFQNEAQLEKSRLLSDRFSAERPKGSFSTLEIQRTEQGDSAMYLCASSLDWDPQETQYFGPGTRLLVL.